Each of the 29 T cell receptor beta chains below was sequenced from the same sample in a study of human T cells and chemical hapten exposure. Time point specified: pre-sensitization, week 0. Treatment in this sample: therapeutic diphenylcyclopropenone sensitization with weekly scalp DPC. Each CDR3 protein gets one entry after TCRdb re-called the RACE reads with MiXCR. This sample has 95,000 to 150,000 distinct CDR3 sequences, with roughly 13% found just once. The input for sequencing was whole blood, taken in connection with sensitization to the hapten diphenylcyclopropenone (DPC). The receptor set was obtained from a woman younger than 35 with alopecia areata. Some clones in this sample may be carry-over from other donors' samples.

V gene TRBV4-1 combines with J gene TRBJ1-2, with unresolved D. This CDR3 contains 15 residues. Germline CDR1 and CDR2: MGHRA and YSYEKL. Trimming took 1 base from V and 1 from J, leaving 10 bases between them. The CDR3 region is CASSQGAGLNYGYTF. DNA of the CDR3: TGCGCCAGCAGCCAAGGTGCAGGCCTTAACTATGGCTACACCTTC.

This clonotype has just a few counts. The CDR3 sequence is CASSPAEAANEQFF. CDR3 DNA sequence: TGTGCCAGCAGCCCAGCGGAGGCCGCCAATGAGCAGTTCTTC. The chain joins TRBV7-7 to TRBJ2-1, with D perhaps TRBD2 (5 bases). This CDR3 spans 14 amino acids. Per the germline V gene, CDR1 is SSHAT and CDR2 is FNYEAQ (reference sequence). V gave up 5 bases and J gave up 6 bases, with 14 bases separating them.

The chain links TRBV7-9 to TRBJ1-5; a possible D gene is TRBD1 (5 bases). CDR3 length: 14 residues. In germline, CDR1 is SEHNR, CDR2 FQNEAQ (reference sequence). Trimming left V 4 bases short and J 3 bases short, with 10 bases between. The CDR3 protein is CASSSQGDNQPQHF. CDR3 in DNA: TGTGCCAGCAGCTCGCAGGGTGACAATCAGCCCCAGCATTTT.

The table lists this clonotype with a few counts. The rearrangement joins TRBV12-3 or TRBV12-4 to TRBJ1-1; the match to TRBD1 covers 7 bases. The junction had 7 bases not matched to a gene; V was cut back by 6 bases and J by 0 bases. The CDR3 is 15 residues long. CDR3 in amino acids: CASRWQGGLNTEAFF. DNA of the CDR3: TGTGCCAGCAGGTGGCAGGGGGGGCTGAACACTGAAGCTTTCTTT.

The sample holds a few counts of this clonotype. The chain couples TRBV28 to TRBJ1-4; 10 nucleotides match TRBD1. Germline assignment: CDR1 MDHEN and CDR2 SYDVKM. The V segment lost 3 bases and the J segment 0 bases; nucleotides outside the gene matches: 13. The CDR3 is 20 residues long. The CDR3 nucleotides read TGTGCCAGCAGTTTCATCCGGGACAGGGGTCGTGGAGCAACTAATGAAAAACTGTTTTTT. It is translated as CASSFIRDRGRGATNEKLFF. The full variable domain, its missing parts supplied by reference TRBV28 and TRBJ1-4, is DVKVTQSSRYLVKRTGEKVFLECVQDMDHENMFWYRQDPGLGLRLIYFSYDVKMKEKGDIPEGYSVSREKKERFSLILESASTNQTSMYLCASSFIRDRGRGATNEKLFFGSGTQLSVL.

This clonotype occurred many times. The rearrangement links TRBV18 to TRBJ2-7; 9 bases line up with TRBD1. The V segment lost 3 bases and the J segment 5 bases; nucleotides outside the gene matches: 11. Germline V CDR1 and CDR2: KGHSH, LQKENI. This CDR3 region has 16 residues. The CDR3 DNA is TGTGCCAGCTCACCGGGACAGGGCCCCATCGGGAACGAGCAGTACTTC. It translates to CASSPGQGPIGNEQYF.

This clonotype was detected ten times or more. As DNA, the CDR3 is TGTGCCAGCAGTTACTCGGGGGACAGGGGCACTGAAGCTTTCTTT. It encodes CASSYSGDRGTEAFF. The rearrangement uses TRBV6-6 and TRBJ1-1; TRBD1 matches 10 bases. The V gene's germline CDR1 is MNHNY and CDR2 SVGAGI (reference sequence). The CDR3 extends over 15 amino acids. V was pared by 0 bases and J by 4 bases, with 2 bases of the junction left unmatched.

In its sample, this clonotype was seen a few times. This chain connects TRBV29-1 to TRBJ2-3; 7 bases map to TRBD2. J was trimmed by 6 bases and V by 4 bases; bases with no gene match: 16. The CDR3 length is 16 residues. Germline V gene lookup returns CDR1 SQVTM and CDR2 ANQGSEA. For the CDR3, the DNA is TGCAGCGTTGTAGGTCTAGCGGACTCGGGGGTGGATACGCAGTATTTT. Protein: CSVVGLADSGVDTQYF.

This clonotype was observed many times. The chain has TRBV5-6 and TRBJ1-1; D ambiguous. Trimming left V 4 bases short and J 4 bases short, with 14 bases between. Germline loops: CDR1 SGHDT, CDR2 YYEEEE. The CDR3 loop spans 14 amino acids. The CDR3 nucleotides read TGTGCCAGCAGCCACGCGACTGGTAGCACTGAAGCTTTCTTT. It encodes CASSHATGSTEAFF.

This clonotype has at least ten counts. The V and J genes are TRBV5-4 and TRBJ1-4; no firm D call. This CDR3 is built from 14 residues. V was clipped by 4 bases and J by 6 bases, with 13 bases between them. CDR1 and CDR2 from the germline V gene are SGHNT and YYREEE (reference sequence). The CDR3 protein is CASSPDVRDEKLFF. The DNA for the CDR3 is TGTGCCAGCAGCCCGGACGTGCGGGATGAAAAACTGTTTTTT.

In this sample, this clonotype turned up many times. The genes are TRBV7-9 and TRBJ2-3; 9 bases align to TRBD2. CDR1 is SEHNR and CDR2 is FQNEAQ in the germline V gene (reference sequence). V shed 1 base and J 5 bases; nucleotides not matched to a gene: 7. This CDR3 region has 16 residues. The DNA for the CDR3 is TGTGCCAGCAGCTTAGGAGCGGGGGGAGGAGGAGATACGCAGTATTTT. The encoded protein is CASSLGAGGGGDTQYF.

This rearrangement joins TRBV6-5 to TRBJ1-1; D is unclear. The V gene lost 6 bases and the J gene lost 0 bases, with 11 bases spanning the gap. CDR3 length: 14 amino acids. Germline lookup yields CDR1 MNHEY and CDR2 SVGAGI. The CDR3 spells CASSFSVLNTEAFF. CDR3 DNA sequence: TGTGCCAGCAGCTTCTCCGTCCTGAACACTGAAGCTTTCTTT.

This clonotype was recorded at least ten times. The genes are TRBV4-3 and TRBJ1-1, with 7 bases aligning to TRBD1. This CDR3 has 15 residues. Germline V CDR1 and CDR2: LGHNA, YSLEER. J lost 2 bases, V lost 1 base, and 4 bases had no gene match. CDR3 in DNA: TGCGCCAGCAGCCAAGCCGACAGGGTAAACACTGAAGCTTTCTTT. This codes for CASSQADRVNTEAFF.

As regards this clonotype: This likely comes from a read error, as the CDR3 has no conserved phenylalanine or tryptophan at its end. V usage is TRBV5-1 and J usage is TRBJ2-3; D gene unclear. V lost 6 bases and J 2 bases, leaving 10 bases between the germline ends. This CDR3 contains 13 residues. Germline V gene lookup returns CDR1 SGHRS and CDR2 YFSETQ. This CDR3 is CASTSLYTDTQYS. The CDR3 DNA is TGCGCCAGCACTAGTCTCTACACAGATACGCAGTATTCT.

The chain joins TRBV6-2 or TRBV6-3 to TRBJ2-3; 7 bases are shared with TRBD2. This CDR3 comprises 17 residues. The germline V gene has CDR1 MNHEY and CDR2 SVGEGT. J gave up 4 bases and V 0 bases, and 10 bases lay outside the gene matches. CDR3 DNA: TGTGCCAGCAGTTACTCGACTAGCCCCAGAGCTCCAGATACGCAGTATTTT. Protein product: CASSYSTSPRAPDTQYF.

This rearrangement joins TRBV7-2 to TRBJ1-2; 7 nucleotides line up with TRBD1. The ends lost 4 bases at V and 1 base at J; junction bases unmatched: 3. Germline CDR1 reads SGHTA; CDR2 reads FQGNSA. This CDR3 comprises 14 residues. CDR3 in DNA: TGTGCCAGCAGCTGGGGACAGAGTAACTATGGCTACACCTTC. Translating it yields CASSWGQSNYGYTF.

The chain is built from TRBV20-1 and TRBJ2-7, with 9 bases fitting TRBD2. The germline gives CDR1 DFQATT, CDR2 SNEGSKA (reference sequence). The CDR3 is 15 amino acids. V lost 6 bases and J lost 2; bases outside the gene matches: 11. The CDR3 is CSADQSSGTTYEQYF. The CDR3 DNA follows: TGCAGTGCGGACCAATCTAGCGGGACGACCTACGAGCAGTACTTC.

The chain joins TRBV4-3 to TRBJ2-6; 7 bases agree with TRBD1. Per the germline V gene, CDR1 is LGHNA and CDR2 is YSLEER. This CDR3 has 16 amino acids. Trimming cost V 0 bases and J 4 bases; bases outside gene matches: 3. CDR3 in DNA: TGCGCCAGCAGCCAAGATGAGGGGGCAGGGGCCAACGTCCTGACTTTC. Amino acids: CASSQDEGAGANVLTF.

This clonotype was seen only a few times. The chain uses TRBV11-1 and TRBJ2-3; D is tentatively TRBD1 or TRBD2 (5 bases each). The germline V gene has CDR1 SGHAT and CDR2 FQDESV (reference sequence). V lost 0 bases to trimming and J lost 3 bases, with 10 bases between them. CDR3 size: 15 residues. CDR3 sequence: CASSLAGVTTDTQYF. CDR3 nucleotide sequence: TGTGCCAGCAGCTTAGCGGGGGTAACTACAGATACGCAGTATTTT.

At least ten counts were recorded for this clonotype. The chain uses TRBV19 and TRBJ1-2, with D maybe TRBD1 (6 bases). Trimming left V 11 bases short and J 6 bases short, with 19 bases between. The CDR3 spans 13 residues. Germline values: CDR1 LNHDA, CDR2 SQIVND (reference sequence). CDR3 sequence (DNA): TGTGCCGCTGGGGGCGGATATTTGAATGGCTACACCTTC. Protein product: CAAGGGYLNGYTF.

The CDR3 loop reads CASSEGTGSTDTQYF. The DNA of the CDR3 is TGTGCCAGCAGCGAGGGGACAGGCAGCACAGATACGCAGTATTTT. The chain carries TRBV11-3 and TRBJ2-3, with TRBD1 matching over 8 bases. The germline V gene has CDR1 SGHNT and CDR2 YENEEA. CDR3 size: 15 residues. The V and J ends lost 5 bases and 0 bases, in that order; junction bases with no gene match: 4.

This clonotype was found a few times. The chain combines TRBV27 with TRBJ1-2, with D unclear. CDR1 is MNHEY and CDR2 is SMNVEV in the germline V gene (reference sequence). Trimming removed 3 bases at V and 2 bases at J, with 7 bases between. This CDR3 has 13 residues. This CDR3 is CASSFKGNYGYTF. The CDR3 DNA reads TGTGCCAGCAGTTTTAAGGGCAACTATGGCTACACCTTC.

This clonotype was seen many times. The rearrangement joins TRBV28 to TRBJ1-5, with 9 bases matching TRBD1. This CDR3 comprises 15 residues. Germline V CDR1 and CDR2: MDHEN, SYDVKM. V lost 6 bases to trimming and J lost 2 bases; unmatched junction nucleotides: 5. The CDR3 sequence is CASRGTGSGNQPQHF. The CDR3 nucleotides read TGTGCCAGCAGAGGGACAGGGTCTGGCAATCAGCCCCAGCATTTT. Full variable domain (outside the CDR3, taken from reference TRBV28 and TRBJ1-5): DVKVTQSSRYLVKRTGEKVFLECVQDMDHENMFWYRQDPGLGLRLIYFSYDVKMKEKGDIPEGYSVSREKKERFSLILESASTNQTSMYLCASRGTGSGNQPQHFGDGTRLSIL.

This clonotype has just a few counts. V gene TRBV6-5 combines with J gene TRBJ2-2; D could derive from TRBD1 or TRBD2 (6 bases each). CDR3 size: 14 residues. Germline V lookup: CDR1 MNHEY, CDR2 SVGAGI. Deletions cut 8 bases from V and 2 bases from J, with 12 bases between. In DNA, the CDR3 is TGTGCCAGCTTTAAGGGGGGAAACACCGGGGAGCTGTTTTTT. Encoded protein: CASFKGGNTGELFF.

This chain connects TRBV4-3 to TRBJ1-2; maybe TRBD1 (6 bases). This CDR3 comprises 17 residues. CDR1 is LGHNA and CDR2 is YSLEER in the germline V gene. Trimming left V 0 bases short and J 4 bases short, with 18 bases between. The CDR3 reads CASSQELNSGQIYGYTF. CDR3 nucleotides: TGCGCCAGCAGCCAAGAACTTAACTCCGGACAGATCTATGGCTACACCTTC.

V is TRBV7-9 and J is TRBJ2-7; no reliable D call. The CDR3 consists of 12 residues. Germline CDR1 is SEHNR and CDR2 is FQNEAQ (reference sequence). V was pared by 5 bases and J by 3 bases, with 8 bases between. The CDR3 nucleotides read TGTGCCAGCAGCAAGGACCACTACGAGCAGTACTTC. It specifies CASSKDHYEQYF.

This chain joins TRBV27 and TRBJ2-1; 8 bases fit TRBD2. V gave up 10 bases and J gave up 5 bases; unmatched junction bases: 7. The CDR3 sequence is 13 residues long. Germline CDR1 MNHEY, CDR2 SMNVEV (reference sequence). The CDR3 sequence: CAIRRGANNEQFF. The CDR3 DNA follows: TGTGCCATACGGCGGGGGGCCAACAATGAGCAGTTCTTC.

The chain joins TRBV5-4 to TRBJ1-1, with a tentative D call TRBD1 (5 bases). The CDR3 spans 15 residues. Trimming left V 2 bases short and J 0 bases short, with 11 bases between. Germline V CDR1 and CDR2: SGHNT, YYREEE (reference sequence). The CDR3 sequence: CASSFWGSLNTEAFF. In DNA form, the CDR3 reads TGTGCCAGCAGCTTTTGGGGGAGTCTGAACACTGAAGCTTTCTTT.

This clonotype showed up just a few times. The chain recombines TRBV28 with TRBJ1-1, with TRBD1 matching over 8 bases. CDR1 MDHEN and CDR2 SYDVKM come from the germline V gene. This CDR3 has 15 residues. Trimming at V came to 3 bases and at J to 1 base, leaving 4 bases not matched to a gene. The CDR3 DNA reads TGTGCCAGCAGTTTTCCCCAGGGGGCGAACACTGAAGCTTTCTTT. The encoded protein is CASSFPQGANTEAFF. Full variable domain (outside the CDR3, taken from reference TRBV28 and TRBJ1-1): DVKVTQSSRYLVKRTGEKVFLECVQDMDHENMFWYRQDPGLGLRLIYFSYDVKMKEKGDIPEGYSVSREKKERFSLILESASTNQTSMYLCASSFPQGANTEAFFGQGTRLTVV.